These T cell receptor beta chains were read from a single sample in a study of early T cells in non-severe SARS-CoV-2 infection. MiXCR, run by TCRdb on the 5' RACE reads, gives a single entry per CDR3 protein. The table includes about 45,000 distinct CDR3 sequences, 9% to 15% detected once. Sequencing used whole blood. These receptors all stem from an adult who was a healthcare worker with PCR-confirmed SARS-CoV-2 infection or an uninfected control (not recorded which). Both conserved end residues are part of each CDR3. The D gene is left open where the match is weak. Size is omitted from some rows. Given values are once, few, many or a class for expanded clones.

J	D	V	size	DNA	CDR3
TRBJ1-4	.	TRBV6-1	few	TGTGCCAGCAGTGACGGCCCTGGGGGGGAAAAACTGTTTTTT	CASSDGPGGEKLFF
TRBJ1-2	TRBD1	TRBV6-6	medium-sized	TGTGCCAGCAGTTACGTCGGCAGGGGGGGCTACACCTTC	CASSYVGRGGYTF
TRBJ1-6	TRBD1	TRBV20-1	many	TGCAGTGCCAAACGAGACAGGGCAAACTTTTCACCCCTCCACTTT	CSAKRDRANFSPLHF
TRBJ2-1	.	TRBV29-1	few	TGCAGCGTTGAAGGCCGAAACTTGGATGAGCAGTTCTTC	CSVEGRNLDEQFF
TRBJ2-2	TRBD2	TRBV9	.	TGTGCCAGCAGCGTAGGGACTAGCGGGTTCGGAGAGCTGTTTTTT	CASSVGTSGFGELFF
TRBJ2-2	.	TRBV18	many	TGTGCCAGCTCACCAGAAGTCGGGGAGCTGTTTTTT	CASSPEVGELFF
TRBJ2-7	TRBD2	TRBV29-1	many	TGCAGCGTGGTACCTAGCGGATCCTACGAGCAGTACTTC	CSVVPSGSYEQYF
TRBJ1-3	.	TRBV30	few	TGTGCCTGGAGTGTACGAATAAGCTCTGGAAACACCATATATTTT	CAWSVRISSGNTIYF
TRBJ1-1	TRBD1	TRBV20-1	many	TGCAGTGCTATGACAGGGGGCGCGTGGACTGAAGCTTTCTTT	CSAMTGGAWTEAFF
TRBJ2-1	TRBD2	TRBV10-3	once	TGTGCCATCAGTGAGCCGGGACTAGCGGGGTACAATGAGCAGTTCTTC	CAISEPGLAGYNEQFF
TRBJ2-1	.	TRBV4-2	.	TGTGCCAGCAGCCAAGACCCACAGGGAGTTAGCGACAATGAGCAGTTCTTC	CASSQDPQGVSDNEQFF
TRBJ1-2	TRBD1	TRBV6-6	many	TGTGCCAGCAGTGTACAGGGGGACTATGGCTACACCTTC	CASSVQGDYGYTF
TRBJ1-1	.	TRBV11-2	.	TGTGCCAGCAGCTTAGATTCAAGGGCTAACACTGAAGCTTTCTTT	CASSLDSRANTEAFF
TRBJ2-2	TRBD1	TRBV12-5	few	TGTGCTAGTGCCTCGGGGACAGGGCATGGCGGGGAGCTGTTTTTT	CASASGTGHGGELFF
TRBJ2-1	TRBD2	TRBV5-1	.	TGCGCCAGCAGCTTGGAGGTTAGCGGGGCCTACAATGAGCAGTTCTTC	CASSLEVSGAYNEQFF
TRBJ2-7	.	TRBV2	many	TGTGCCAGCAAGGGAAGCAGGTCCTACGAGCAGTACTTC	CASKGSRSYEQYF
TRBJ2-3	.	TRBV29-1	few	TGCAGCGTTGAAGAGATAGCAGATACGCAGTATTTT	CSVEEIADTQYF
TRBJ2-2	.	TRBV5-5	many	TGTGCCAGCAGCTTACAGCCGACCGGGGAGCTGTTTTTT	CASSLQPTGELFF
TRBJ2-2	.	TRBV2	medium-sized	TGTGCCAGCTATGTGACTCCGACGACCGGGGAGCTGTTTTTT	CASYVTPTTGELFF
TRBJ1-6	.	TRBV28	many	TGTGCCAGCAGTTGGGGAGGTCAGTCACCCCTCCACTTT	CASSWGGQSPLHF
TRBJ2-7	.	TRBV7-6	many	TGTGCCAGCAGCTTAGGACACGAGGACTCCTACGAGCAGTACTTC	CASSLGHEDSYEQYF
TRBJ1-1	.	TRBV7-9	.	TGTGCCAGCAGCTTAGTATTGGCTCCAGGTGAAGCTTTCTTT	CASSLVLAPGEAFF
TRBJ1-2	.	TRBV6-5	many	TGTGCCAGCAGTTCCCCGTCGTATGGCTACACCTTC	CASSSPSYGYTF
TRBJ2-3	.	TRBV6-5	.	TGTGCCAGCAAGCCTAGGCAGGGCACAGATACGCAGTATTTT	CASKPRQGTDTQYF
TRBJ2-6	TRBD1	TRBV19	few	TGTGCCAGTAGTCGGGACAGTGCTCCCTCTGGGGCCAACGTCCTGACTTTC	CASSRDSAPSGANVLTF
TRBJ2-1	TRBD1	TRBV29-1	many	TGCAGCGTTGAAGATGGGGGACAGTGGAGCTCCTACAATGAGCAGTTCTTC	CSVEDGGQWSSYNEQFF
TRBJ2-1	.	TRBV5-1	few	TGCGCCAGCAGCGCTCGGACGGGACCCTACAATGAGCAGTTCTTC	CASSARTGPYNEQFF
TRBJ1-4	TRBD1	TRBV7-2	many	TGTGCCAGCAGCTCGGACAGGGGTCGGAATGAAAAACTGTTTTTT	CASSSDRGRNEKLFF
TRBJ2-3	.	TRBV5-1	many	TGCGCCAGCAGCTTTGCCTCTCTCGGACCGCCCGGGACAGATACGCAGTATTTT	CASSFASLGPPGTDTQYF
TRBJ2-5	TRBD1	TRBV4-3	.	TGCGCCAGCAGCCAAGCGACAGGGTCGCGACAAGAGACCCAGTACTTC	CASSQATGSRQETQYF
TRBJ2-3	.	TRBV6-2/TRBV6-3	.	TGTGCCAGCAGCAGGGGACCCAGCTATACGCAGTATTTT	CASSRGPSYTQYF
TRBJ1-2	.	TRBV18	.	TGTGCCAGCTCACCATATCAGGGCCTTAACTATGGCTACACCTTC	CASSPYQGLNYGYTF
TRBJ2-1	.	TRBV3-1	.	TGTGCCAGCAGCCCGGTGGCAGGTTTCAATTCCAATGAGCAGTTCTTC	CASSPVAGFNSNEQFF
TRBJ2-3	.	TRBV11-2	.	TGTGCCAGCAGCTCCGGAACCTACACAGATACGCAGTATTTT	CASSSGTYTDTQYF
TRBJ2-1	.	TRBV6-1	.	TGTGCCAGCAGTGACGTCGGGGGACTCAATGAGCAGTTCTTC	CASSDVGGLNEQFF
TRBJ2-5	TRBD1	TRBV11-3	few	TGTGCCAGCAGCTTAGCGGGACAGTACCAAGAGACCCAGTACTTC	CASSLAGQYQETQYF
TRBJ2-1	.	TRBV20-1	.	TGCAGTGCTCTCCGCGATGGCGGGGCGAGCTACAATGAGCAGTTCTTC	CSALRDGGASYNEQFF
TRBJ1-5	TRBD1	TRBV6-2/TRBV6-3	.	TGTGCCAGCAGACTTCTGACAGGGGCCAAAAATCAGCCCCAGCATTTT	CASRLLTGAKNQPQHF
TRBJ2-3	TRBD2	TRBV7-2	.	TGTGCCAGCAGCTTGACTAGCGGGAGTGGTAATACGCAGTATTTT	CASSLTSGSGNTQYF
TRBJ2-1	.	TRBV7-9	many	TGTGCCAGCAGCTTACTTACCCAACAGGGCTACAATGAGCAGTTCTTC	CASSLLTQQGYNEQFF
TRBJ1-6	.	TRBV30	few	TGTGCCTGGAGAGGCGACAGCCTAAATTCACCCCTCCACTTT	CAWRGDSLNSPLHF
TRBJ1-4	TRBD1	TRBV4-1	many	TGCGCCAGCAGCCACCCCGGGACAGGGGCTACTAATGAAAAACTGTTTTTT	CASSHPGTGATNEKLFF
TRBJ2-7	TRBD2	TRBV20-1	few	TGCAGTGCCCGGACTAGCGGCAATTCCTACGAGCAGTACTTC	CSARTSGNSYEQYF
TRBJ2-1	TRBD2	TRBV10-3	many	TGTGCCATGGCCGCGGGGGGAGGGACCCTCCAAGTTGAGCAGTTCTTC	CAMAAGGGTLQVEQFF
TRBJ2-1	.	TRBV11-2	many	TGTGCCAGCAGCTTCTCCGACCTGGATGAGCAGTTCTTC	CASSFSDLDEQFF
TRBJ2-5	TRBD2	TRBV7-2	few	TGTGCCAGCAGCCCTAGGACTAGCTCGCAAGAGACCCAGTACTTC	CASSPRTSSQETQYF